This T cell receptor (beta chain) emerged from a study of lymphopenia after photon versus proton radiotherapy. Findings and limits, study-wide: After the lymphocyte nadir, photon-treated repertoires showed oligoclonal expansion, especially of CD8+ Temra cells. A bigger post-nadir fall in TCR diversity correlated inversely with survival time in deceased patients.

The V gene end was trimmed by 1 base and the J gene end by 3 bases; junction bases not matched to a gene: 11. Germline values: CDR1 PRHDT, CDR2 FYEKMQ (reference sequence). The CDR3 spans 18 residues. Using immunoSEQ multiplex PCR, the repertoire was profiled, and TCRdb retains in-frame clones only, with some absent. The table lists around 62,000 clones, around 85% of them singletons, with around 2% in the top ten. This clone was counted a few times. Its specificity is not known. The chain uses TRBV13 and TRBJ2-1; 8 bases match TRBD1. The sequence was obtained from a man aged 60 to 69 with pancreatic cancer. The sample was peripheral blood, taken from a patient treated with proton-based radiotherapy. CDR3 region: CASSLVIMSGGHYNEQFF. Here the CDR3 DNA reads TGTGCCAGCAGCTTAGTAATCATGTCAGGGGGCCACTACAATGAGCAGTTCTTC.